This TCR beta chain was found in a study of T cells in Graves' hyperthyroidism and ophthalmopathy. CDR1 is MDHEN and CDR2 is SYDVKM in the germline V gene. The CDR3 has 13 amino acids. V gave up 2 bases and J gave up 7 bases, with 8 bases separating them. What was amplified from RNA transcripts were TCR beta CDR3 regions. TCR CDR3 underwent first-round RT-PCR with the HTBI primer set. TCRdb used MiXCR to reprocess the multiplex PCR reads, holding one entry per CDR3 protein. This table holds roughly 240,000 distinct CDR3 sequences, more than 20% found once. Sample: blood. This TCR derives from a woman aged 40 to 49 with Graves' ophthalmopathy. The rearrangement joins TRBV28 to TRBJ2-2; D gene ambiguous. Here the CDR3 DNA reads TGTGCCAGCAGTTTAGTGGTCTTCGGGGAGCTGTTTTTT. It encodes CASSLVVFGELFF.